This section outlines one TCR beta chain sequence together with its context. This sample stems from a study of blood T cell repertoires in COVID-19. Overall study: Spain, Italy and the United States supplied samples that represented acute and convalescent COVID-19. In each case, the material was cDNA or gDNA derived from T cells, B-cell-depleted T cells, or PBMCs.

The V gene end was trimmed by 4 bases and the J gene end by 5 bases; junction bases not matched to a gene: 5. The CDR3 loop spans 14 amino acids. Germline CDR1 and CDR2: MNHEY and SVGAGI. Authors' analysis steps: Cell counts per sample came from amplifying reference gene primers. Measured with immunoSEQ multiplex PCR; TCRdb has only the in-frame clones, and not every one. The V and J calls and clone size were taken over from that table, and D and trimming were inferred from the DNA. Among tens of thousands of clones listed, 80% to 90% were seen once. This sequence joins TRBV6-5 and TRBJ1-2, with TRBD1 identical over 9 bases. Sample: peripheral blood. The source is a human donor in a cohort sampled during active COVID-19. CDR3 protein: CASSSGDRVYGYTF. The CDR3 DNA reads TGTGCCAGCAGTTCTGGGGACAGGGTATATGGCTACACCTTC.